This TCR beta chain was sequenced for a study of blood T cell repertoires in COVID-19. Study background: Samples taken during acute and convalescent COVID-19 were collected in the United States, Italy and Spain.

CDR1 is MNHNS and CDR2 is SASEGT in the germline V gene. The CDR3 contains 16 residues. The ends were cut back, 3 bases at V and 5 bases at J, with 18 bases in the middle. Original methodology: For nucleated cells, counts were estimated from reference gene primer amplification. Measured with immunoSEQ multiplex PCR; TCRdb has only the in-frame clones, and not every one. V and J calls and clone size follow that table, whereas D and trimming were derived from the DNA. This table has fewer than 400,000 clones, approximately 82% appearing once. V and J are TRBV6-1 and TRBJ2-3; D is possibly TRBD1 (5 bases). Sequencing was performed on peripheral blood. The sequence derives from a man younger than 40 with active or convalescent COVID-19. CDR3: CASSDWGLPVGDTQYF. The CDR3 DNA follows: TGTGCCAGCAGTGATTGGGGCCTACCGGTGGGAGATACGCAGTATTTT.